This T cell receptor (beta chain) appears in the sequencing data of a study of blood T cell repertoires in COVID-19. On the study more broadly: COVID-19 samples from acute and convalescent phases originated in the United States, Italy and Spain. T cells, B-cell-depleted T cells, or PBMCs provided the cDNA or gDNA that served as material.

Germline loops: CDR1 SEHNR, CDR2 FQNEAQ (reference sequence). CDR3 length: 14 amino acids. Germline trimming cut 5 bases from V and 4 bases from J; bases unmatched to any gene: 5. Authors' processing steps: Quantification of nucleated cells was approximated via reference gene primer amplification. Some clones are missing from TCRdb's copy, which holds only in-frame ones; the method was immunoSEQ multiplex PCR. The D gene and trimming were derived from the DNA, and the V and J assignments and clone size from that table. This sample has about 90,000 clones; around 92% occur once, and the top ten carry 6.3%.

The V call is TRBV7-9, the J call TRBJ1-2, with 9 bases identical to TRBD1. The TCR sequence derives from a woman aged 55-75 years with active COVID-19. The source material was peripheral blood. The chain's CDR3 is CASSPGTGLYGYTF. For the CDR3, the DNA is TGTGCCAGCAGCCCCGGGACAGGGCTCTATGGCTACACCTTC.